This T cell receptor beta chain was profiled in a study of cytomegalovirus exposure and HLA in healthy donors. PCR employed 60 Vbeta and 13 Jbeta primers. The assay was immunoSEQ multiplex PCR, and TCRdb's table has in-frame clones only and misses some. Of under 200,000 clones in the sample, about 80% were seen once. Between the trimmed V and J ends, which lost 3 bases and 5 bases, there was a span of 13 bases. The germline gives CDR1 SEHNR, CDR2 FQNEAQ (reference sequence). The CDR3 runs 14 residues. About this clone: No antigen is known for it.

Study-level findings and limits: Owing to their indistinguishability, certain V segments, notably TRBV6-2 and TRBV6-3, were excluded. A later analysis revealed that TCR association rates differed between HLA loci, peaking at DRB1 and bottoming out at HLA-C. Association with HLA alleles at 0.05 false discovery rate was found for 16,951 TCR beta sequences in a later analysis.

The source of this sequence is a woman between 45 and 65 years old in good health and CMV-seropositive. The genes are TRBV7-9 and TRBJ1-2; no firm D call. Sequenced material: PBMCs. The CDR3, as DNA: TGTGCCAGCAGCTTGAGTAGCGCACCTTATGGCTACACCTTC. It specifies CASSLSSAPYGYTF.